This T cell receptor (beta chain) was captured in a study of blood T cell repertoires in COVID-19. Across the whole study: Samples representing acute and convalescent COVID-19 were sourced from the United States, Italy and Spain. The cDNA or gDNA used as material had been derived from T cells, B-cell-depleted T cells, or PBMCs.

Patients in Seattle were enrolled during active infection, then followed longitudinally. Some clones are missing from TCRdb's copy, which holds only in-frame ones; the method was immunoSEQ multiplex PCR. The table includes 150,000 or so clones, roughly 91% detected once. The CDR3 has 13 residues. Germline CDR1 is KGHSH and CDR2 is LQKENI. The V gene lost 6 bases and the J gene lost 3 bases, with 11 bases spanning the gap. The TCR comes from a man in his sixties with COVID-19, enrolled during active disease. The V gene is TRBV18, the J gene TRBJ2-5, with D maybe TRBD1 (6 bases). The source material was peripheral blood. DNA for the CDR3: TGTGCCAGCTCCCAAGGACAGAAAGAGACCCAGTACTTC. This translates into CASSQGQKETQYF.